Listed below are T cell receptor beta chains from one sample, sequenced in a study of T cell responses to AZD1222 COVID-19 vaccine. The repertoire was sequenced with immunoSEQ multiplex PCR; TCRdb's copy has only in-frame clones and lacks some. The table records 110,000 to 150,000 clones, approximately 93% of them present only once. The sample consisted of peripheral blood, taken after recovery from COVID-19. Receptor source: an adult who had recovered from COVID-19. Each CDR3 is given with its conserved first and last residue. D genes are given only for firm matches. Size tells how often a clone was seen (once, few, many) or the class of an expanded clone, and some rows leave it out.

CDR3 protein: CASSLAPGEGETQYF
CDR3 DNA: TGCGCCAGCAGCTTGGCCCCAGGGGAGGGAGAGACCCAGTACTTC
D gene: .
clone size: .
V gene: TRBV5-1
J gene: TRBJ2-5

CDR3 protein: CASSLGDTQYF
CDR3 DNA: TGTGCCAGCAGCTTAGGAGATACGCAGTATTTT
D gene: .
clone size: few
V gene: TRBV11-3
J gene: TRBJ2-3

CDR3 protein: CASSSSQGRSNSPLHF
CDR3 DNA: TGTGCCAGCAGTTCGTCACAGGGGAGGTCTAATTCACCCCTCCACTTT
D gene: TRBD1
clone size: .
V gene: TRBV6-5
J gene: TRBJ1-6

CDR3 protein: CAISRDRDDQPQHF
CDR3 DNA: TGTGCCATCAGTCGGGACAGGGACGATCAGCCCCAGCATTTT
D gene: TRBD1
clone size: .
V gene: TRBV10-3
J gene: TRBJ1-5

CDR3 protein: CASSLELTGSGQPQHF
CDR3 DNA: TGTGCCAGCAGCTTAGAATTGACGGGGTCCGGCCAGCCCCAGCATTTT
D gene: .
clone size: .
V gene: TRBV7-8
J gene: TRBJ1-5

CDR3 protein: CAISEEQVGTEAFF
CDR3 DNA: TGTGCCATCAGTGAGGAACAGGTAGGGACTGAAGCTTTCTTT
D gene: .
clone size: .
V gene: TRBV10-3
J gene: TRBJ1-1

CDR3 protein: CASRTEQGVHNQPQHF
CDR3 DNA: TGTGCCAGTCGTACTGAACAGGGGGTACACAATCAGCCCCAGCATTTT
D gene: TRBD1
clone size: .
V gene: TRBV19
J gene: TRBJ1-5

CDR3 protein: CATSDGAVHTEAFF
CDR3 DNA: TGTGCCACCAGTGATGGGGCAGTCCACACTGAAGCTTTCTTT
D gene: .
clone size: once
V gene: TRBV24-1
J gene: TRBJ1-1

CDR3 protein: CASSLGQGRLSEQFF
CDR3 DNA: TGTGCCAGCAGCTTGGGACAGGGGCGGCTAAGTGAGCAGTTCTTC
D gene: TRBD1
clone size: .
V gene: TRBV5-4
J gene: TRBJ2-1

CDR3 protein: CASSFGGAAGNTIYF
CDR3 DNA: TGTGCCAGCAGCTTTGGAGGGGCGGCTGGAAACACCATATATTTT
D gene: .
clone size: .
V gene: TRBV7-9
J gene: TRBJ1-3